Below are 25 T cell receptor beta chains sequenced from a single sample in a study of blood T cell repertoires in COVID-19. Some clones are missing from TCRdb's copy, which holds only in-frame ones; the method was immunoSEQ multiplex PCR. The sample comprises over 75,000 clones, around 90% of which are singletons, and about 2.3% rests with the top ten. Source material: peripheral blood. Receptors were obtained from a human donor with active COVID-19. The donor label of this sample is uncertain.

The genes are TRBV9 and TRBJ2-3, with 9 bases fitting TRBD1. Germline loops: CDR1 SGDLS, CDR2 YYNGEE. V shed 3 bases and J 3 bases; nucleotides not matched to a gene: 8. This CDR3 region has 16 residues. In DNA, the CDR3 is TGTGCCAGCAGCGCGGCACCGGGACAGGGAACAGATACGCAGTATTTT. It codes for CASSAAPGQGTDTQYF.

The rearrangement joins TRBV25-1 to TRBJ1-2; no clear D gene. Germline CDR1 reads MGHDK; CDR2 reads SYGVNS. Trimming left V 3 bases short and J 7 bases short, with 15 bases between. The CDR3 extends over 14 amino acids. The CDR3 region has the DNA TGTGCCAGCAGTGATGCAACTTTCCCAAGTGGCTACACCTTC. Its protein product is CASSDATFPSGYTF.

The rearrangement links TRBV19 to TRBJ1-1; possible D gene TRBD1, 5 bases. Germline V lookup: CDR1 LNHDA, CDR2 SQIVND (reference sequence). Trimming pared 1 base from V and 3 bases from J, leaving 9 bases between. This CDR3 has 14 amino acids. The chain's CDR3 is CASSIGGGDTEAFF. The DNA for the CDR3 is TGTGCCAGTAGTATAGGTGGGGGGGACACTGAAGCTTTCTTT.

The chain employs TRBV9 and TRBJ2-7; D is perhaps TRBD1 (6 bases). CDR1 is SGDLS and CDR2 is YYNGEE in the germline V gene. Trimming removed 6 bases from V and 5 bases from J, with 15 bases in between. CDR3 length: 13 residues. The CDR3 loop is CASTLGGRNEQYF. CDR3 sequence (DNA): TGTGCCAGCACCCTAGGGGGAAGAAACGAGCAGTACTTC.

The chain couples TRBV10-3 to TRBJ2-3; no clear D gene. The CDR3 is 15 amino acids. CDR1 is ENHRY and CDR2 is SYGVKD in the germline V gene. Trimming took 11 bases from V and 0 from J, leaving 18 bases between them. The CDR3 DNA sequence: TGTGCCGCCGCCTTGGCAGACTCTAGCACAGATACGCAGTATTTT. It codes for CAAALADSSTDTQYF.

The chain combines TRBV7-2 with TRBJ2-3, with TRBD2 matching 9 bases. Germline-derived CDR1 and CDR2 are SGHTA and FQGNSA. The length of the CDR3 is 16 residues. V lost 5 bases, J lost 6 bases, and 12 bases stayed unmatched. The CDR3 protein is CASSAGGAGGQDTQYF. The CDR3 DNA reads as TGTGCCAGCAGCGCGGGGGGAGCGGGGGGCCAGGATACGCAGTATTTT.

The sample holds one count of this clone. The CDR3 DNA reads as TGCGCCAGCAGCCGGGGACAGGGGACTAATGAAAAACTGTTTTTT. The encoded protein is CASSRGQGTNEKLFF. The chain combines TRBV5-1 with TRBJ1-4; 10 bases map to TRBD1. In germline, CDR1 is SGHRS, CDR2 YFSETQ. With V trimmed by 4 bases and J by 2 bases, 2 bases remained unmatched. The length of the CDR3 is 15 residues.

CDR3 sequence: CASCRQGSTGELFF. CDR3 DNA sequence: TGTGCCAGCTGCAGACAGGGGAGCACCGGGGAGCTGTTTTTT. This sequence joins TRBV27 and TRBJ2-2; 8 positions agree with TRBD1. Germline V gives CDR1 MNHEY, CDR2 SMNVEV (reference sequence). CDR3 length equals 14 residues. The ends lost 8 bases at V and 4 bases at J; junction bases unmatched: 6.

This clone has just a few counts. V usage is TRBV7-7 and J usage is TRBJ1-1, with 9 bases aligning to TRBD1. Germline V CDR1 and CDR2: SSHAT, FNYEAQ (reference sequence). CDR3 length equals 15 residues. The J segment lost 3 bases and the V segment lost 4 bases, leaving 6 bases of the junction unmatched. The CDR3 coding sequence is TGTGCCAGCAGCTCATGGACAGGGGAGGACACTGAAGCTTTCTTT. Translation gives CASSSWTGEDTEAFF.

This chain links TRBV7-2 with TRBJ2-7, with a possible D match to TRBD1 (6 bases). CDR3 length: 15 residues. V lost 5 bases and J lost 3, with 17 bases in between. The V gene's germline CDR1 is SGHTA and CDR2 FQGNSA. CDR3 residues: CASSHLGQKIYEQYF. The CDR3 DNA sequence: TGTGCCAGCAGCCATCTCGGACAGAAAATCTACGAGCAGTACTTC.

The chain uses TRBV11-2 and TRBJ1-2; unclear D gene. CDR1 and CDR2 (germline): SGHAT, FQNNGV. Between the trimmed V and J ends, which lost 5 bases and 4 bases, there was a span of 17 bases. There are 15 residues in the CDR3. The CDR3 DNA reads as TGTGCCAGCAGCCCTAACGCAGGCCTTCTCTATGGCTACACCTTC. Translation gives CASSPNAGLLYGYTF.

The chain uses TRBV2 and TRBJ2-5, with 8 positions matching TRBD2. CDR3 length: 18 residues. Trimming removed 6 bases from V and 5 bases from J; junction bases left unmatched: 20. The germline V gene encodes CDR1 SNHLY and CDR2 FYNNEI. The CDR3 reads CASSDPSQRGPGGETQYF. The CDR3, as DNA: TGTGCCAGCAGCGATCCGTCTCAGCGGGGGCCTGGGGGGGAGACCCAGTACTTC.

V is TRBV5-1 and J is TRBJ2-2; 13 bases map to TRBD2. With V trimmed by 4 bases and J by 7 bases, 7 bases remained unmatched. The CDR3 is 16 amino acids. Germline V gene lookup returns CDR1 SGHRS and CDR2 YFSETQ. CDR3 sequence: CASSVGLAGSNGELFF. The CDR3 DNA sequence: TGCGCCAGCAGCGTGGGACTAGCGGGGTCGAACGGGGAGCTGTTTTTT.

The V call is TRBV19, the J call TRBJ1-2, with 11 bases matching TRBD1. Trimming at V came to 0 bases and at J to 4 bases, leaving 10 bases not matched to a gene. The CDR3 has 18 residues. Germline CDR1 reads LNHDA; CDR2 reads SQIVND (reference sequence). The CDR3 loop is CASSIEGQGAASLYGYTF. CDR3 coding DNA: TGTGCCAGTAGTATAGAAGGACAGGGGGCCGCTAGTCTCTATGGCTACACCTTC. The whole variable domain, filled in from reference TRBV19 and TRBJ1-2, reads DGGITQSPKYLFRKEGQNVTLSCEQNLNHDAMYWYRQDPGQGLRLIYYSQIVNDFQKGDIAEGYSVSREKKESFPLTVTSAQKNPTAFYLCASSIEGQGAASLYGYTFGSGTRLTVV.

This rearrangement joins TRBV6-1 to TRBJ2-7; no clear D gene. The CDR3 runs to 15 residues. V gave up 1 base and J gave up 1 base, with 11 bases separating them. CDR1 is MNHNS, CDR2 SASEGT, per germline. CDR3 sequence (DNA): TGTGCCAGCAGTGAAGATGGCGGCGGATCCTACGAGCAGTACTTC. It yields the protein CASSEDGGGSYEQYF.

The chain carries TRBV7-3 and TRBJ2-2; D perhaps matches TRBD1 (6 bases). Germline V gives CDR1 SGHTA, CDR2 FQGTGA. The V and J ends lost 5 bases and 5 bases respectively, with 15 bases between them. There are 15 residues in the CDR3. The CDR3 sequence is CASSPRVGGTGELFF. The CDR3 DNA reads as TGTGCCAGCAGCCCCCGTGTAGGGGGTACCGGGGAGCTGTTTTTT.

This chain uses TRBV6-5 with TRBJ1-1; TRBD1 might be the D (6 bases). CDR3 length: 13 residues. V lost 9 bases and J lost 1, with 12 bases in between. Germline V gene sequence: CDR1 MNHEY, CDR2 SVGAGI. CDR3: CASQKGGNTEAFF. Written as DNA, the CDR3 is TGTGCCAGTCAAAAAGGGGGGAACACTGAAGCTTTCTTT.

The chain's CDR3 is CASSSGGAWETQYF. The CDR3 DNA follows: TGTGCCAGCAGCTCCGGGGGGGCATGGGAGACCCAGTACTTC. J is TRBJ2-5 and V is TRBV7-9; 8 positions match TRBD2. The CDR3 runs to 14 residues. After removal of 4 bases from V and 5 bases from J, the junction contained 6 bases not matched to a gene. Germline V gives CDR1 SEHNR, CDR2 FQNEAQ (reference sequence).

This clone has only one observation. The chain links TRBV25-1 to TRBJ1-4, with D possibly matching TRBD1 (6 bases). CDR1 and CDR2 (germline): MGHDK, SYGVNS. This CDR3 spans 16 amino acids. V gave up 4 bases and J gave up 5 bases, with 17 bases separating them. DNA for the CDR3: TGTGCCAGCAGTGGAATAACGACAGGCATAAATGAAAAACTGTTTTTT. It codes for CASSGITTGINEKLFF.

The V and J genes are TRBV13 and TRBJ2-3; tentatively, D is TRBD1 (6 bases). This CDR3 has 13 amino acids. From germline, CDR1 is PRHDT and CDR2 FYEKMQ (reference sequence). V shed 10 bases and J shed 9 bases, with 20 bases lying between them. CDR3 residues: CATGRGGARTQYF. The CDR3 region has the DNA TGTGCCACAGGACGAGGGGGAGCGCGCACGCAGTATTTT.

The chain is built from TRBV9 and TRBJ1-1; TRBD1 matches 9 bases. CDR1 is SGDLS, CDR2 YYNGEE, per germline. Trimming removed 0 bases from V and 0 bases from J; junction bases left unmatched: 6. The CDR3 is made up of 17 amino acids. The CDR3 DNA reads TGTGCCAGCAGCGTAGATCCCGGGACAGGGCTGAACACTGAAGCTTTCTTT. Translated, it gives CASSVDPGTGLNTEAFF.

The chain uses TRBV19 and TRBJ2-3; 7 bases fit TRBD1. V lost 6 bases and J lost 3; bases outside the gene matches: 3. The CDR3 totals 13 residues. Germline V CDR1 and CDR2: LNHDA, SQIVND (reference sequence). The DNA of the CDR3 is TGTGCCAGTAGGGGCAGGGGGACAGATACGCAGTATTTT. Translation: CASRGRGTDTQYF.

This chain uses TRBV2 with TRBJ2-6, with a tentative D call TRBD2 (5 bases). The CDR3 runs 15 residues. Germline V gene lookup returns CDR1 SNHLY and CDR2 FYNNEI. CDR3 DNA sequence: TGTGCAACCAAATTCGGAGGTTCTGGGGCCAACGTCCTGACTTTC. Its translation is CATKFGGSGANVLTF.

The rearrangement links TRBV19 to TRBJ1-1; D gene unclear. V lost 3 bases and J lost 4, with 12 bases in between. In germline, CDR1 is LNHDA, CDR2 SQIVND (reference sequence). The CDR3 runs 14 residues. CDR3 coding DNA: TGTGCCAGTAGTATTTCCGGACTGGGCACTGAAGCTTTCTTT. Encoded protein: CASSISGLGTEAFF.

V and J are TRBV5-4 and TRBJ2-3; D gene unclear. V was clipped by 0 bases and J by 4 bases, with 12 bases between them. In germline, CDR1 is SGHNT, CDR2 YYREEE (reference sequence). The CDR3 totals 15 residues. CDR3 bases: TGTGCCAGCAGCTTGGATCTGTCTAGTGCAGATACGCAGTATTTT. It specifies CASSLDLSSADTQYF.